Shown below are 7 T cell receptor beta chains from a single sample sequenced in a study of blood T cells in healthy people across ages. It was with a sample-barcoded 5' primer and a J-beta primer mix that a second PCR of about 7 to 12 cycles was run. TCRdb recomputed calls from the 5' RACE reads with MiXCR, one row per CDR3 protein. The data contain about 1.6 million distinct CDR3 sequences, roughly 32% of them singletons. The source material was blood. These receptors originate from a woman in her thirties in good health.

This clonotype was counted at least ten times. The gene calls are TRBV6-1 and TRBJ2-1, with D possibly matching TRBD2 (5 bases). CDR1 and CDR2 (germline): MNHNS, SASEGT. There are 13 residues in the CDR3. The germline V and J ends were trimmed by 6 bases and 4 bases, with 10 bases remaining between them. CDR3 protein: CASSVTGYNEQFF. CDR3 DNA sequence: TGTGCCAGCAGCGTCACGGGGTACAATGAGCAGTTCTTC.

This clonotype turned up a few times. The chain carries TRBV4-2 and TRBJ2-1; 11 positions agree with TRBD2. The germline V gene encodes CDR1 LGHNA and CDR2 YNFKEQ. This CDR3 has 16 amino acids. Unmatched junction bases numbered 7, after V lost 4 bases and J lost 5 bases. The CDR3 region has the DNA TGTGCCAGCAGCCCTTTAGCGGGGGGGGCGAACAATGAGCAGTTCTTC. Translation gives CASSPLAGGANNEQFF.

The chain couples TRBV5-1 to TRBJ1-1; 10 bases are shared with TRBD1. The ends lost 4 bases at V and 4 bases at J; junction bases unmatched: 4. CDR3 length: 14 residues. Germline lookup yields CDR1 SGHRS and CDR2 YFSETQ. The CDR3, as DNA: TGCGCCAGCAGCATGGGGGACAGGGGCACTGAAGCTTTCTTT. Protein: CASSMGDRGTEAFF. Drawing the rest from reference TRBV5-1 and TRBJ1-1, the complete variable domain is KAGVTQTPRYLIKTRGQQVTLSCSPISGHRSVSWYQQTPGQGLQFLFEYFSETQRNKGNFPGRFSGRQFSNSRSEMNVSTLELGDSALYLCASSMGDRGTEAFFGQGTRLTVV.

This clonotype has more than one count but fewer than ten. This chain uses TRBV5-1 with TRBJ2-1, with D tentatively TRBD2 (6 bases). This CDR3 is 18 amino acids long. V dropped 3 bases and J dropped 1 base, with 20 bases sitting between them. From germline, CDR1 is SGHRS and CDR2 YFSETQ. CDR3: CASSSDISGGVSYNEQFF. The CDR3 DNA is TGCGCCAGCAGCTCCGATATTAGCGGAGGGGTGTCCTACAATGAGCAGTTCTTC. The entire variable domain, with the rest obtained from reference TRBV5-1 and TRBJ2-1, is as follows: KAGVTQTPRYLIKTRGQQVTLSCSPISGHRSVSWYQQTPGQGLQFLFEYFSETQRNKGNFPGRFSGRQFSNSRSEMNVSTLELGDSALYLCASSSDISGGVSYNEQFFGPGTRLTVL.

The chain recombines TRBV7-7 with TRBJ2-7, with TRBD1 matching over 7 bases. This CDR3 has 13 residues. Germline trimming cut 5 bases from V and 5 bases from J; bases unmatched to any gene: 6. Germline V gene lookup returns CDR1 SSHAT and CDR2 FNYEAQ (reference sequence). The CDR3 sequence is CASSTQTGNEQYF. Written as DNA, the CDR3 is TGTGCCAGCAGCACCCAGACAGGGAACGAGCAGTACTTC.

This clonotype was seen repeatedly, ten times or more. The V call is TRBV5-6, the J call TRBJ2-3; TRBD2 agrees at 7 bases. This CDR3 is 15 amino acids long. Trimming removed 2 bases from V and 4 bases from J; junction bases left unmatched: 7. Germline V gene sequence: CDR1 SGHDT, CDR2 YYEEEE. The CDR3 protein is CASSLLSGKADTQYF. DNA of the CDR3: TGTGCCAGCAGCTTATTAAGCGGGAAGGCAGATACGCAGTATTTT.

This chain uses TRBV6-5 with TRBJ2-4; perhaps TRBD2 as D (5 bases). The J call could be wrong; TRBJ2-7 is a better fit for the DNA end. The CDR3 totals 15 residues. Germline CDR1 is MNHEY and CDR2 is SVGAGI. This CDR3 reads CASSYSPRGGNEQYF. DNA of the CDR3: TGTGCCAGCAGTTACTCCCCACGAGGAGGCAACGAGCAGTACTTC.